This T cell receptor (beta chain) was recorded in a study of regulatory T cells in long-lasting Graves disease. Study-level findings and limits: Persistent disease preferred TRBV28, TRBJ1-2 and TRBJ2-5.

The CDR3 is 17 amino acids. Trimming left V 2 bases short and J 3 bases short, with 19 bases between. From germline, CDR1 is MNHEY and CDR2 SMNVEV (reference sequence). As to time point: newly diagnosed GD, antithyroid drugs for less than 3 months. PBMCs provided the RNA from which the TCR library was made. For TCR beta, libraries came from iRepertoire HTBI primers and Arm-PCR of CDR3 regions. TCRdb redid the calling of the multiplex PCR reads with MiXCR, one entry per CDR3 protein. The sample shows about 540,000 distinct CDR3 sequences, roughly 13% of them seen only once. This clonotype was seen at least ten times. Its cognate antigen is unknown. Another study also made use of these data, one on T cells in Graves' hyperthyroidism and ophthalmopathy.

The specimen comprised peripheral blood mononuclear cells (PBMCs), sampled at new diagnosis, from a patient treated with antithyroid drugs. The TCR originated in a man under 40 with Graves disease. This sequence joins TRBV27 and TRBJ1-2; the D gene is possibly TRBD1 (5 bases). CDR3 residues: CASSLVGEGWGDYGYTF. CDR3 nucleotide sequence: TGTGCCAGCAGTTTAGTAGGGGAAGGATGGGGCGACTATGGCTACACCTTC.